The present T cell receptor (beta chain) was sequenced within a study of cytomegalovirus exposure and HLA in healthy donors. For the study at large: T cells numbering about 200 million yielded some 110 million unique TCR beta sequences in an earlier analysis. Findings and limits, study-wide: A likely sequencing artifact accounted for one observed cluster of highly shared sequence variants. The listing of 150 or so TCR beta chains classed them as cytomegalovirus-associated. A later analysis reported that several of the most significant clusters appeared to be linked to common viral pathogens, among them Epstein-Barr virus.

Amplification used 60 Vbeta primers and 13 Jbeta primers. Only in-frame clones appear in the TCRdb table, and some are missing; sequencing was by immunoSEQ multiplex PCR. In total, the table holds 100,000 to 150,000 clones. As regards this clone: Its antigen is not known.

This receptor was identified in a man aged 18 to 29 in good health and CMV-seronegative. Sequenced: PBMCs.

CDR3 DNA sequence: TGTGCCAGTTGGGGGGGGCTGGAAAACACCATATATTTT. Its translation: CASWGGLENTIYF. V and J are TRBV19 and TRBJ1-3, with D tentatively TRBD1 (6 bases). Germline lookup yields CDR1 LNHDA and CDR2 SQIVND (reference sequence). The CDR3 sequence is 13 residues long. Trimming pared 8 bases from V and 6 bases from J, leaving 14 bases between.